This T cell receptor (beta chain) stems from a study of Ad26.COV2.S vaccination and SARS-CoV-2 variants. Study summary: Trial arm assignment for the donor was COV1001 Ad26.COV2.S.

Only in-frame clones appear in the TCRdb table, and some are missing; sequencing was by immunoSEQ multiplex PCR. The sample holds some 330,000 clones; roughly 90% are singletons and the top ten take approximately 5.8%. The treatment was: about 20 received Ad26.COV2.S at low or high dose, single or two shots; several received placebo; per-sample allocation not given. The samples were gathered on day 63 after the first injection of vaccine or placebo. The donor was a Boston adult aged 18-55 years. Expression of Wuhan-strain SARS-CoV-2 spike came from the Ad26 vector that formed the vaccine. This clone occurred a few times. Its antigen remains unidentified. Notes on the study in general: Greater spike-specific TCR breadth was seen in vaccine recipients than in placebo recipients.

Trimming cost V 1 base and J 4 bases, with 4 bases left between them. The CDR3 loop spans 12 amino acids. From germline, CDR1 is MGHRA and CDR2 YSYEKL. The sample here was peripheral blood, taken in a trial of Ad26.COV2.S vaccine versus placebo. The V call is TRBV4-1, the J call TRBJ1-1; no definite D call. This sequence originates from a person between 18 and 65 years old who received the Ad26.COV2.S COVID-19 vaccine or a placebo. The CDR3 region is CASSQGFTEAFF. DNA of the CDR3: TGCGCCAGCAGCCAAGGGTTCACTGAAGCTTTCTTT.